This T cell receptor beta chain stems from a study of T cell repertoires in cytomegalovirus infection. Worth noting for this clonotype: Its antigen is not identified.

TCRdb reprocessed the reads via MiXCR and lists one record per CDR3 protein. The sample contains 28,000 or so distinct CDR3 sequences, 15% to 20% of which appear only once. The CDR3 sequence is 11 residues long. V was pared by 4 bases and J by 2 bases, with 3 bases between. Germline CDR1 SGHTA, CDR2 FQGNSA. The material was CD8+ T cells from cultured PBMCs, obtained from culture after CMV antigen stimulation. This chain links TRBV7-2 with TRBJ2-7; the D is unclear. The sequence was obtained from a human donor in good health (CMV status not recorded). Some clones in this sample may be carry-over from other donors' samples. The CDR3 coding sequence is TGTGCCAGCAGCTACACCTACGAGCAGTACTTC. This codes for CASSYTYEQYF.